The rows below give T cell receptor beta chains drawn from one sample of a study of T-cell memory formation after mild COVID-19. From the 5' RACE reads, TCRdb called clonotypes with MiXCR, one entry per CDR3 protein. The sample holds about 200,000 distinct CDR3 sequences, 9.5% seen once. Sample: PBMCs or a T cell subset sorted from them (not recorded which). These receptors all stem from a man between 18 and 29 years old who had mild COVID-19 (a few samples of this study predate the infection). Cell type and time point are not known. The CDR3 runs from the conserved cysteine through the conserved F or W. Each record gives: clone size, V gene, J gene, D gene, CDR3 DNA, CDR3 protein. The D gene is left open where the match is weak. Size tells how often a clone was seen (once, few, many) or the class of an expanded clone, and some rows leave it out.

.,TRBV7-3,TRBJ2-2,TRBD1,TGTGCCAGCAGCTTTGCTGGGCAGGGGGCCGGGGAGCTGTTTTTT,CASSFAGQGAGELFF
many,TRBV3-1,TRBJ1-1,.,TGTGCCAGCAGCCAAGTAGGCACTGAAGCTTTCTTT,CASSQVGTEAFF
few,TRBV5-1,TRBJ1-1,.,TGCGCCAGCAGCCTCGATTACGTTTGGAACACTGAAGCTTTCTTT,CASSLDYVWNTEAFF
.,TRBV4-3,TRBJ2-5,TRBD2,TGCGCCAGCAGCTATAGCGGGGGGGCCGGGGAGACCCAGTACTTC,CASSYSGGAGETQYF
.,TRBV28,TRBJ2-6,.,TGTGCCAGCAGTTCCTCGGGCTCTGGGGCCAACGTCCTGACTTTC,CASSSSGSGANVLTF
.,TRBV18,TRBJ1-1,.,TGTGCCAGCTCACCAGAAGACAGGTCTGGAACCGAAGCTTTCTTT,CASSPEDRSGTEAFF
few,TRBV7-2,TRBJ2-7,TRBD2,TGTGCCAGCAGCTCGGGACTAGCGAACTCCTACGAGCAGTACTTC,CASSSGLANSYEQYF
.,TRBV27,TRBJ1-1,TRBD1,TGTGCCAGCAGTGACTTTAGGGGGCGCCAAACTGAAGCTTTCTTT,CASSDFRGRQTEAFF
few,TRBV7-2,TRBJ1-2,.,TGTGCCAGCAGCTTAGGGCCGGACCGAGGCTACACCTTC,CASSLGPDRGYTF
.,TRBV20-1,TRBJ2-5,TRBD1,TGCAGTGCTAGGTGGGACAGGGATGAGACCCAGTACTTC,CSARWDRDETQYF
.,TRBV10-3,TRBJ1-1,.,TGTGCCATCCAGACGGATGGGTCTGAAGCTTTCTTT,CAIQTDGSEAFF
many,TRBV6-5,TRBJ1-2,TRBD1,TGTGCCAGCAGCACCACCGGGACAGGGGAAGGACCTTACACCTTC,CASSTTGTGEGPYTF
.,TRBV10-3,TRBJ1-5,.,TGTGCCATCAGTGACGCGACAGCAAATCAGCCCCAGCATTTT,CAISDATANQPQHF
few,TRBV6-1,TRBJ2-6,.,TGTGCCAGCCTCCGAGGCTCTGGGGCCAACGTCCTGACTTTC,CASLRGSGANVLTF
.,TRBV7-2,TRBJ2-3,TRBD1,TGTGCCAGCAGCCCACAGACAGGGTCGGGCACAGATACGCAGTATTTT,CASSPQTGSGTDTQYF
few,TRBV12-3/TRBV12-4,TRBJ2-3,.,TGTGCCAGCAACCAAGCGCGGGGCGTGGCAGATACGCAGTATTTT,CASNQARGVADTQYF
.,TRBV10-3,TRBJ1-4,TRBD1,TGTGCCGCAGGGGGGGGGCTCAATAATGAAAAACTGTTTTTT,CAAGGGLNNEKLFF
.,TRBV10-3,TRBJ2-2,.,TGTGCCATCAGGGGACAAGTCGACACCGGGGAGCTGTTTTTT,CAIRGQVDTGELFF
many,TRBV15,TRBJ1-1,.,TGTGCCACCAGCGGGGCCGGGGGCACTGAAGCTTTCTTT,CATSGAGGTEAFF
many,TRBV5-6,TRBJ1-3,.,TGTGCCAGCAGCGTTACGGGACCGACCTCTGGAAACACCATATATTTT,CASSVTGPTSGNTIYF
.,TRBV5-1,TRBJ2-2,TRBD2,TGCGCCAGCAAATTGCAAGGAGCGGGGGACCTTGGGGAGCTGTTTTTT,CASKLQGAGDLGELFF
few,TRBV9,TRBJ2-5,TRBD2,TGTGCCAGCAGCGTAGCTCAAGCGGGGGGGCAAGAGACCCAGTACTTC,CASSVAQAGGQETQYF
few,TRBV7-8,TRBJ2-5,.,TGTGCCAGCAGCTTAAAGGGGTTGGAAGAGACCCAGTACTTC,CASSLKGLEETQYF
.,TRBV3-1,TRBJ2-3,TRBD2,TGTGCCAGCAGCCAATATACCGGGACTAGCGGGGGCACAGATACGCAGTATTTT,CASSQYTGTSGGTDTQYF
.,TRBV10-3,TRBJ1-2,.,TGTGCCATCAGTGGCCTTCAAGCGGGCGGCTACACCTTC,CAISGLQAGGYTF
few,TRBV29-1,TRBJ2-4,.,TGCAGCGTTGAAGTCTTAGAGAGGGACATTCAGTACTTC,CSVEVLERDIQYF
.,TRBV5-4,TRBJ2-7,.,TGTGCCAGCAGCTATTCAGGGGTCGAGCAGTACTTC,CASSYSGVEQYF
.,TRBV7-3,TRBJ1-5,.,TGTGCCAGCAGCTTAGTAGAGGGCTGTCAGCCCCAGCATTTT,CASSLVEGCQPQHF
many,TRBV5-1,TRBJ1-3,.,TGCGCCAGCAGCTTGACCGGGATCTCTGGAAACACCATATATTTT,CASSLTGISGNTIYF
.,TRBV3-1,TRBJ2-7,.,TGTGCCAGCAGCCAAGTACAGTCCTACGAGCAGTACTTC,CASSQVQSYEQYF
few,TRBV12-3/TRBV12-4,TRBJ1-2,.,TGTGCCAGCAGTTTACTCTCCGGGTTCTATGGCTACACCTTC,CASSLLSGFYGYTF
many,TRBV9,TRBJ2-3,TRBD2,TGTGCCAGCAGCCTAGCGGGGGTATTAGATACGCAGTATTTT,CASSLAGVLDTQYF
.,TRBV19,TRBJ2-2,TRBD1,TGTGCCAGTAGTGTGGACAGGGGCGCCGGGGAGCTGTTTTTT,CASSVDRGAGELFF
.,TRBV4-3,TRBJ2-2,.,TGCGCCAGCAGCCAAGAGGTGAAGGGGATAAAGACCGGGGAGCTGTTTTTT,CASSQEVKGIKTGELFF
.,TRBV7-2,TRBJ2-3,.,TGTGCCAGCAGCGTTGTGAGGACAGATACGCAGTATTTT,CASSVVRTDTQYF
.,TRBV28,TRBJ1-6,.,TGTGCCAGCAACCGAGGGCAGAATCGGGCACCCCTCCACTTT,CASNRGQNRAPLHF
few,TRBV4-2,TRBJ2-3,.,TGTGCCAGCAGCCTCCCTAGCCGGGGTTGCACAGATACGCAGTATTTT,CASSLPSRGCTDTQYF
few,TRBV7-2,TRBJ1-5,.,TGTGCCAGCAGCTCCAGGGTCGGCAATCAGCCCCAGCATTTT,CASSSRVGNQPQHF
few,TRBV3-1,TRBJ1-1,TRBD1,TGTGCCAGCACTCCGGGACAGGGGCACCTCACTGAAGCTTTCTTT,CASTPGQGHLTEAFF
.,TRBV10-3,TRBJ1-3,.,TGTGCCTCCGGGGCAGCTGGAAACACCATATATTTT,CASGAAGNTIYF
once,TRBV5-5,TRBJ2-5,.,TGTGCCAGCAGCCCGCAGGGAGGACAAGCTCAAGAGACCCAGTACTTC,CASSPQGGQAQETQYF
many,TRBV28,TRBJ1-1,.,TGTGCCAGCAGTTTAGGAGGCCTGACGAACACTGAAGCTTTCTTT,CASSLGGLTNTEAFF
many,TRBV7-6,TRBJ2-5,TRBD1,TGTGCCAGCAGCTTAGGGACAGGGGGCCCAGAGACCCAGTACTTC,CASSLGTGGPETQYF
many,TRBV4-2,TRBJ1-2,TRBD1,TGTGCCAGCAGCCAAGATGGGGACAGCCACTATGGCTACACCTTC,CASSQDGDSHYGYTF
few,TRBV4-3,TRBJ1-1,.,TGCGCCAGCAGCCAAGCCTACTACACTGAAGCTTTCTTT,CASSQAYYTEAFF
few,TRBV6-6,TRBJ1-2,TRBD1,TGTGCCAGCAGTTACGGGCCCCTTGGGACAGGGTCGGAGTATGGCTACACCTTC,CASSYGPLGTGSEYGYTF
few,TRBV11-3,TRBJ1-5,.,TGTGCCAGCAGCCCCCCCCCGGGGAGGGTTGCAGTCCGTGGCAATCAGCCCCAGCATTTT,CASSPPPGRVAVRGNQPQHF
.,TRBV7-8,TRBJ2-2,TRBD1,TGTGCCAGCAGCTTAGAGCCAGGGGGTGTCACCGGGGAGCTGTTTTTT,CASSLEPGGVTGELFF
.,TRBV30,TRBJ2-7,.,TGTGCCTGGAGAGGTCAGGGCAACGAGCAGTACTTC,CAWRGQGNEQYF
few,TRBV15,TRBJ1-4,.,TGTGCCACCAGCAGAGTTGGGGGAGGGGAAAAACTGTTTTTT,CATSRVGGGEKLFF
few,TRBV4-1,TRBJ2-3,.,TGCGCCAGCAAAAGGGACTGGGGCGGGCATACGCAGTATTTT,CASKRDWGGHTQYF
.,TRBV9,TRBJ2-5,.,TGTGCCAGCAGCGTAGCGAGGAACCCCTCCGAAGAGACCCAGTACTTC,CASSVARNPSEETQYF